These 10 T cell receptor beta chains came from one sample sequenced in a study of T cell changes during pregnancy in multiple sclerosis. Generated by immunoSEQ multiplex PCR, the TCRdb table keeps only in-frame clones and is missing some. Of about 70,000 clones in the sample, roughly 92% were seen once. The sample here was CD8+ T cells from peripheral blood mononuclear cells, taken in the third trimester of pregnancy. The receptors come from a female donor in good health, enrolled as a control in a pregnancy study.

This clone was seen a few times. The chain is built from TRBV5-4 and TRBJ1-5; 7 bases line up with TRBD1. The CDR3 has 14 amino acids. V lost 4 bases and J lost 7; bases outside the gene matches: 8. Germline V lookup: CDR1 SGHNT, CDR2 YYREEE (reference sequence). CDR3 amino acids: CASSLTGSGQPQHF. DNA of the CDR3: TGTGCCAGCAGCCTGACAGGGTCAGGACAGCCCCAGCATTTT.

CDR3 nucleotide sequence: TGCAGCGTTGAACAGCGCCTTGGGTATGGCTACACCTTC. It yields the protein CSVEQRLGYGYTF. J is TRBJ1-2 and V is TRBV29-1; D call uncertain. V shed 2 bases and J shed 5 bases, with 12 bases lying between them. This CDR3 is built from 13 residues. Germline V gene data show CDR1 as SQVTM and CDR2 as ANQGSEA.

For the CDR3, the DNA is TGTGCCAGCAGCAGCTACAGGGGACCCTACGAGCAGTACTTC. Protein product: CASSSYRGPYEQYF. The genes are TRBV14 and TRBJ2-7, with TRBD1 identical over 7 bases. With V trimmed by 5 bases and J by 2 bases, 6 bases remained unmatched. CDR3 length: 14 residues. Germline assignment: CDR1 SGHDN and CDR2 FVKESK.

In DNA, the CDR3 is TGTGCCAGCAGCCCGCAGGGGACAGGGGACACTGAAGCTTTCTTT. Translation gives CASSPQGTGDTEAFF. V is TRBV13 and J is TRBJ1-1, with 10 bases aligning to TRBD1. V lost 5 bases to trimming and J lost 3 bases; unmatched junction nucleotides: 6. There are 15 residues in the CDR3. Germline CDR1 is PRHDT and CDR2 is FYEKMQ (reference sequence).

V gene TRBV7-3 combines with J gene TRBJ2-2, with 14 bases lining up with TRBD2. The CDR3 runs to 20 residues. Germline V lookup: CDR1 SGHTA, CDR2 FQGTGA. V was clipped by 1 base and J by 7 bases; unmatched bases: 14. The DNA for the CDR3 is TGTGCCAGCAGCTTAATTCCCTTGGGGACTAGCGGGGGTCGGAACGGGGAGCTGTTTTTT. Translation: CASSLIPLGTSGGRNGELFF.

The V and J genes are TRBV5-8 and TRBJ2-7; TRBD1 aligns across 11 bases. CDR3 length: 16 amino acids. After removal of 4 bases from V and 6 bases from J, the junction contained 12 bases not matched to a gene. The germline gives CDR1 SGHTS, CDR2 YDEGEE. This CDR3 is CASSRLSGTGGIEQYF. The CDR3 DNA reads TGTGCCAGCAGCCGATTATCCGGGACAGGGGGTATCGAGCAGTACTTC.

The J gene is TRBJ1-4, the V gene TRBV19, with 7 bases matching TRBD1. Germline V CDR1 and CDR2: LNHDA, SQIVND (reference sequence). This CDR3 comprises 18 residues. V lost 4 bases and J lost 8; bases outside the gene matches: 19. CDR3 bases: TGTGCCAGTAGTAAAGATGACAGGGCGCGTCCGTTGGAGGAAAAACTGTTTTTT. It specifies CASSKDDRARPLEEKLFF.

The genes are TRBV4-3 and TRBJ2-3, with 9 bases that match TRBD1. The V gene's germline CDR1 is LGHNA and CDR2 YSLEER. This CDR3 region has 15 residues. With 0 bases clipped from V and 5 bases from J, the junction kept 3 bases outside the gene matches. The CDR3 DNA follows: TGCGCCAGCAGCCAAGACCGGGACAGGGAAGATACGCAGTATTTT. It is translated as CASSQDRDREDTQYF.

The V call is TRBV6-6, the J call TRBJ2-3; 7 bases match TRBD1. The V gene's germline CDR1 is MNHNY and CDR2 SVGAGI (reference sequence). J was trimmed by 4 bases and V by 2 bases; bases with no gene match: 9. The CDR3 sequence is 16 residues long. CDR3 in amino acids: CASSYDRENLSDTQYF. The DNA of the CDR3 is TGTGCCAGCAGTTACGACAGGGAGAATTTGTCAGATACGCAGTATTTT.

This chain joins TRBV10-3 and TRBJ2-1, with 12 bases matching TRBD2. V was clipped by 0 bases and J by 5 bases; unmatched bases: 5. The CDR3 is 17 residues long. The V gene's germline CDR1 is ENHRY and CDR2 SYGVKD. The CDR3 DNA reads TGTGCCATCAGTGAGTCGAGGACTAGCGGGGATCACAATGAGCAGTTCTTC. It translates to CAISESRTSGDHNEQFF.